This T cell receptor beta chain was sequenced for a study of glioma-infiltrating T cells. Points from the study as a whole: Very few CDR3 sequences were shared between tissue and blood. Non-neoplastic patients had below-expected tissue-blood divergence, while all gliomas exceeded expectation.

Worth noting for this clonotype: The target antigen is unknown.

Using RNA template, CDR3s of TCR alpha and beta were amplified with iRepertoire arm-PCR. A single record per CDR3 protein comes from TCRdb applying MiXCR to the multiplex PCR reads. The sample has about 110,000 distinct CDR3 sequences; 25% to 30% are singletons. The origin of this receptor is a human donor with low-grade glioma or glioblastoma, undergoing nonglioma brain surgery, or in good health (not recorded which). Sequencing was carried out using glioma tissue, nonneoplastic brain tissue, or PBMCs (not recorded which).

The CDR3 is CASSRFAGLAGQETQYF. CDR3 nucleotides: TGTGCCAGCAGCCGATTCGCCGGACTAGCGGGTCAAGAGACCCAGTACTTC. The chain joins TRBV5-8 to TRBJ2-5, with TRBD2 matching over 11 bases. The CDR3 loop spans 17 amino acids. V lost 4 bases and J lost 2; bases outside the gene matches: 10. Germline V gene data show CDR1 as SGHTS and CDR2 as YDEGEE. Variable domain in full (rest from reference TRBV5-8 and TRBJ2-5): EAGVTQSPTHLIKTRGQQATLRCSPISGHTSVYWYQQALGLGLQFLLWYDEGEERNRGNFPPRFSGRQFPNYSSELNVNALELEDSALYLCASSRFAGLAGQETQYFGPGTRLLVL.